This T cell receptor (beta chain) was documented in a study of shared clonotypes between healthy human individuals. Whole-study findings and limits: Sorted-subset sequencing was shown by rarefaction to be incomplete despite large depth.

Naive-designated CD8 cells lacked CD45RO, were positively enriched for CCR7, and omitted terminally differentiated effector memory CD45RA+ cells. Original processing notes: Without quality scores, immunoSEQ junctional reads could not be filtered like full-length reads. Sequenced by immunoSEQ multiplex PCR; TCRdb stores in-frame clones only, minus some. V, J and clone size were drawn from that table, and D and trimming were deduced from the DNA. The data hold around 2,100,000 clones, with approximately 94% observed a single time. Concerning this clone: The antigen remains unidentified.

Germline CDR1 and CDR2: LNHDA and SQIVND (reference sequence). Trimming shortened V by 3 bases and J by 4 bases, and 22 bases separated the two germline ends. This CDR3 has 17 residues. This clonotype was sampled from a man younger than 30 in good health. The sample was naive CD8+ T cells sorted from blood. The J gene is TRBJ2-7, the V gene TRBV19; D possibly matches TRBD1 or TRBD2 (5 bases each). CDR3 nucleotides: TGTGCCAGTAGTATGGGACCGGTTGGGTCCCTTTTATACGAGCAGTACTTC. Protein sequence: CASSMGPVGSLLYEQYF.